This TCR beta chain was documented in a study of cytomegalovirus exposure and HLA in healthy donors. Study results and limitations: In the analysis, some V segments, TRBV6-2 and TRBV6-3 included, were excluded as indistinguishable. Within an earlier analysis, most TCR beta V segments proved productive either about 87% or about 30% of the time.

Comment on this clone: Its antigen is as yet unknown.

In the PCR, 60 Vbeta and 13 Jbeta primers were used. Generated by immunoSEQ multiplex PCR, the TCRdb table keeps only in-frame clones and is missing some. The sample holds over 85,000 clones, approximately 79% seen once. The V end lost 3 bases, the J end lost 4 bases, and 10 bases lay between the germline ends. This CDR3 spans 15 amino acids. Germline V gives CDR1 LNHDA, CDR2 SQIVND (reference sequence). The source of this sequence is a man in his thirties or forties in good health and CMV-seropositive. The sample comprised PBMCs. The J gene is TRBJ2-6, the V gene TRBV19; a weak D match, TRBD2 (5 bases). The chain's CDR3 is CASSIGLLGANVLTF. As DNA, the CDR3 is TGTGCCAGTAGTATCGGACTCCTAGGGGCCAACGTCCTGACTTTC.